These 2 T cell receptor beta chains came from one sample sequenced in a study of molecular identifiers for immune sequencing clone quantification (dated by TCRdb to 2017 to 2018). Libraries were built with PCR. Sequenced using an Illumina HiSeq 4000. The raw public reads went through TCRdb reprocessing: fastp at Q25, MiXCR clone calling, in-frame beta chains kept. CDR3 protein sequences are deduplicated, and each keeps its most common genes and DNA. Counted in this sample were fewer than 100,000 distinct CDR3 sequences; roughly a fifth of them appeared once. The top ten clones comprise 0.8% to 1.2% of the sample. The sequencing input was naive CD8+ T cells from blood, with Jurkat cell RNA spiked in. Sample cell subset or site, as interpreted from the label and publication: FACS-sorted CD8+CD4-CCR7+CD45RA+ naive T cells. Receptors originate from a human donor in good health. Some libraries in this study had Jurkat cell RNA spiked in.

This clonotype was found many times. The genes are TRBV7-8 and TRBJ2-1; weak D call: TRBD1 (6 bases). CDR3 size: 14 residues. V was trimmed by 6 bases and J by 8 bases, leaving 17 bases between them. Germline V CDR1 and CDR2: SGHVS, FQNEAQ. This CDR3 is CASRQTTGTHEQFF. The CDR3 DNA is TGTGCCAGCAGACAAACTACCGGGACACATGAGCAGTTCTTC.

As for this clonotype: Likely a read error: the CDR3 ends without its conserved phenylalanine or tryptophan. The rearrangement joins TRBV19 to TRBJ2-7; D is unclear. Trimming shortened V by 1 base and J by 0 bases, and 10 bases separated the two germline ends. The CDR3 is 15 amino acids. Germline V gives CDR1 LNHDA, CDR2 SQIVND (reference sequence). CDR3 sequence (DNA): TGTGCCAGTAGTATAGGGACGGGCAACTCCTACGAGCAGTACTCC. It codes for CASSIGTGNSYEQYS.